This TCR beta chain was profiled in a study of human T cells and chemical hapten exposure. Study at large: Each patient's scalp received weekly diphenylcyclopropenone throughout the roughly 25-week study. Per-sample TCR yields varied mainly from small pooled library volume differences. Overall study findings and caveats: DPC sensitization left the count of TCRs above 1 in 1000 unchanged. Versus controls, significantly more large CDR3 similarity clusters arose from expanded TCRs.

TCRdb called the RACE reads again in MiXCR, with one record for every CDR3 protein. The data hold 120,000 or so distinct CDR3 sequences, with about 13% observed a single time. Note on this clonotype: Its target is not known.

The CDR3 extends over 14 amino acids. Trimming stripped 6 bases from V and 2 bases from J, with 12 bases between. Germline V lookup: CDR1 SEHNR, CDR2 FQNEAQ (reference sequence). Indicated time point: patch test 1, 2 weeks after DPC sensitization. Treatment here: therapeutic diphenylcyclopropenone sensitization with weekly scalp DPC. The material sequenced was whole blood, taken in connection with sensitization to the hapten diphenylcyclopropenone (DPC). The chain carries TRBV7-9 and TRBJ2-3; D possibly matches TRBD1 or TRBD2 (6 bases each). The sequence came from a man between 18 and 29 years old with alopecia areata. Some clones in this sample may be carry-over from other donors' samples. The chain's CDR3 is CASRTWGATDTQYF. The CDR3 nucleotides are TGTGCCAGCAGGACCTGGGGGGCCACAGATACGCAGTATTTT.